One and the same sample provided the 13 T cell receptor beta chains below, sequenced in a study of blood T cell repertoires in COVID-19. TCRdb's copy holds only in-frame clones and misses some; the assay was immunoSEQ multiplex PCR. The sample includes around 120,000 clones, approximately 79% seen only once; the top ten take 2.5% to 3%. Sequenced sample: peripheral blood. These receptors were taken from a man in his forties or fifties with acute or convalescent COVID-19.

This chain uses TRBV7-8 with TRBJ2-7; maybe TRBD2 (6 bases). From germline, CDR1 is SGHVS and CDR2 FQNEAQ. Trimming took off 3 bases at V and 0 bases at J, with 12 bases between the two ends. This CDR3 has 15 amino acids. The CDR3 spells CASSFGDSGSYEQYF. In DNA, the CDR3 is TGTGCCAGCAGCTTCGGGGACTCGGGCTCCTACGAGCAGTACTTC. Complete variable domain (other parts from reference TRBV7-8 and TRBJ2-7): GAGVSQSPRYKVAKRGQDVALRCDPISGHVSLFWYQQALGQGPEFLTYFQNEAQLDKSGLPSDRFFAERPEGSVSTLKIQRTQQEDSAVYLCASSFGDSGSYEQYFGPGTRLTVT.

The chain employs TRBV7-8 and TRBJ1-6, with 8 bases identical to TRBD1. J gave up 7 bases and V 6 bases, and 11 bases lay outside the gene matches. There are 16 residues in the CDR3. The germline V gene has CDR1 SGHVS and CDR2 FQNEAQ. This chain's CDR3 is CASRHDSGQANSPLHF. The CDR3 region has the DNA TGTGCCAGCAGACATGACTCGGGACAGGCGAATTCACCCCTCCACTTT.

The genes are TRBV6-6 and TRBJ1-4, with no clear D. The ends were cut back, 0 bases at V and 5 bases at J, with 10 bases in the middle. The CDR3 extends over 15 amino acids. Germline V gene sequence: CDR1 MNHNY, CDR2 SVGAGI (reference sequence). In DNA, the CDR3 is TGTGCCAGCAGTTACTCCGGGAAGGTGAATGAAAAACTGTTTTTT. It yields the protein CASSYSGKVNEKLFF.

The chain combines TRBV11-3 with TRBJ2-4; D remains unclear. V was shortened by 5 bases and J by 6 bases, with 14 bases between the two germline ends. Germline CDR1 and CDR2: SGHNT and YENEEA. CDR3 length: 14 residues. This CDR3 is CASSPGDGRNIQYF. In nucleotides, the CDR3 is TGTGCCAGCAGCCCCGGAGACGGAAGAAACATTCAGTACTTC.

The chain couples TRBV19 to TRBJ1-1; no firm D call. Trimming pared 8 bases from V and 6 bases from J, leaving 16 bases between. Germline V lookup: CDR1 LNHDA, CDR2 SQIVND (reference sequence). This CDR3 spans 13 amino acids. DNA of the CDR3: TGTGCCAGTTATAGGATTGGCGGGGCTGAAGCTTTCTTT. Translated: CASYRIGGAEAFF.

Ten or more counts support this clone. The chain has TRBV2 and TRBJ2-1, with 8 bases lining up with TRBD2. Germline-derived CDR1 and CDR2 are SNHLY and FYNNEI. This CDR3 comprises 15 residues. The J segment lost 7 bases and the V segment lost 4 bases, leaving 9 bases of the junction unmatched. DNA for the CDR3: TGTGCCAGCAGTGGCGGAAGCGGGGGAGTGAATGAGCAGTTCTTC. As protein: CASSGGSGGVNEQFF.

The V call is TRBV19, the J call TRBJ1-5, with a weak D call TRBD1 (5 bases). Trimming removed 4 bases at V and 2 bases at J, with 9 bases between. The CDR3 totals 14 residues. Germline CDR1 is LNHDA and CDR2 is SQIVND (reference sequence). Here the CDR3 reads CASSSGGGNQPQHF. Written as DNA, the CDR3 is TGTGCCAGTAGTAGCGGGGGTGGCAATCAGCCCCAGCATTTT.

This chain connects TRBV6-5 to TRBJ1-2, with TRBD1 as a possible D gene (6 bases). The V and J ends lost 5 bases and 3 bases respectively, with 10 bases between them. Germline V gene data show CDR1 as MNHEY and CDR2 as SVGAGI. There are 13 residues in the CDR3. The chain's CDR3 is CASSPQGYYGYTF. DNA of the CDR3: TGTGCCAGCAGTCCTCAGGGGTACTATGGCTACACCTTC.

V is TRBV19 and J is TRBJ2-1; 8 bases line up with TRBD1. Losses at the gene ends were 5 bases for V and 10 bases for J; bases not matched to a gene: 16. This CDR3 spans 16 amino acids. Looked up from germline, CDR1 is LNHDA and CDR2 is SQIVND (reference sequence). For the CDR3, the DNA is TGTGCCAGTAGTCCCCCGGGACAGGCACATCAAATGGAGCAGTTCTTC. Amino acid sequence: CASSPPGQAHQMEQFF.

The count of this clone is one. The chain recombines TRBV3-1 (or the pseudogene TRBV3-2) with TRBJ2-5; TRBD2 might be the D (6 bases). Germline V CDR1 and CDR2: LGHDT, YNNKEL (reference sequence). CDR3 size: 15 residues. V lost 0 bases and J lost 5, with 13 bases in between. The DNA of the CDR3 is TGTGCCAGCAGCCAAGATTTGTGGGGGAGGGAGACCCAGTACTTC. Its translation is CASSQDLWGRETQYF.

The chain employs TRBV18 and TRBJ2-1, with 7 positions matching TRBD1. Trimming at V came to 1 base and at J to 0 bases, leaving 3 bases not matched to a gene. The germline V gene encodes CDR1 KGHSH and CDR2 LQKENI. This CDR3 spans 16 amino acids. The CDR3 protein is CASSPLDRSSYNEQFF. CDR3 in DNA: TGTGCCAGCTCACCACTGGACAGGTCCTCCTACAATGAGCAGTTCTTC.

The CDR3 DNA follows: TGTGCCAGCAGCCAAAGCGGGCCTAGCACAGATACGCAGTATTTT. This codes for CASSQSGPSTDTQYF. The chain recombines TRBV9 with TRBJ2-3; the D gene is possibly TRBD2 (6 bases). The germline CDR1 and CDR2 sequences are SGDLS and YYNGEE. The V gene lost 4 bases and the J gene lost 0 bases, with 12 bases spanning the gap. This CDR3 is 15 amino acids long.

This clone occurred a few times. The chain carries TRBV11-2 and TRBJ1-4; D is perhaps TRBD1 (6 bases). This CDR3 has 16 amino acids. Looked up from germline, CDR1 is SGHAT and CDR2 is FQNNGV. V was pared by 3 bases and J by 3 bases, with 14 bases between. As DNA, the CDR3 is TGTGCCAGCAGCTTTGGGAACAGGGCGGCTAATGAAAAACTGTTTTTT. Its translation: CASSFGNRAANEKLFF.